Presented here are 26 T cell receptor beta chains from one specimen sequenced in a study of shared clonotypes between healthy human individuals. The assay was immunoSEQ multiplex PCR, and TCRdb's table has in-frame clones only and misses some. The top ten hold less than 1.5% of the sample, which has roughly 1,100,000 clones, about 80% seen once. Sequenced material: memory CD4+ T cells sorted from blood. Described subset: CD45RA-negative fraction. The receptors were sampled from a man aged 18 to 30 in good health.

The chain employs TRBV5-6 and TRBJ2-3, with 9 bases that match TRBD1. The CDR3 has 16 residues. V was clipped by 4 bases and J by 3 bases; unmatched bases: 9. Germline V gene data show CDR1 as SGHDT and CDR2 as YYEEEE. The CDR3 nucleotides read TGTGCCAGCAGCCCTGGGACAGGGTATCGGACAGATACGCAGTATTTT. Its translation: CASSPGTGYRTDTQYF. Variable domain in full (rest from reference TRBV5-6 and TRBJ2-3): DAGVTQSPTHLIKTRGQQVTLRCSPKSGHDTVSWYQQALGQGPQFIFQYYEEEERQRGNFPDRFSGHQFPNYSSELNVNALLLGDSALYLCASSPGTGYRTDTQYFGPGTRLTVL.

J is TRBJ2-5 and V is TRBV18, with D maybe TRBD1 (6 bases). Trimming stripped 6 bases from V and 5 bases from J, with 22 bases between. This CDR3 comprises 16 residues. Germline V gene lookup returns CDR1 KGHSH and CDR2 LQKENI. The CDR3 DNA is TGTGCCAGCTCCCCAAGGGGACACAGGGTTGAGGAGACCCAGTACTTC. Encoded protein: CASSPRGHRVEETQYF.

V and J are TRBV5-1 and TRBJ2-7, with 11 bases aligning to TRBD1. Germline loops: CDR1 SGHRS, CDR2 YFSETQ. Trimming removed 4 bases from V and 3 bases from J; junction bases left unmatched: 6. This CDR3 spans 15 amino acids. Here the CDR3 DNA reads TGCGCCAGCAGCGTGGGACAGGGGGGTTACTACGAGCAGTACTTC. Its translation: CASSVGQGGYYEQYF.

The chain recombines TRBV6-5 with TRBJ1-6, with a possible D match to TRBD1 (6 bases). The V gene lost 5 bases and the J gene lost 13 bases, with 21 bases spanning the gap. The CDR3 has 15 residues. Per germline, CDR1 MNHEY and CDR2 SVGAGI. CDR3 nucleotides: TGTGCCAGCAGTATCTATCGGCAACAGGGTGATCCCCTCCACTTT. Its translation is CASSIYRQQGDPLHF.

The chain joins TRBV6-1 to TRBJ2-5; D is possibly TRBD1 (6 bases). The CDR3 extends over 14 amino acids. V was clipped by 1 base and J by 9 bases, with 15 bases between them. The V gene's germline CDR1 is MNHNS and CDR2 SASEGT. The CDR3 sequence: CASSEGQAAGPQYF. The DNA for the CDR3 is TGTGCCAGCAGTGAAGGACAGGCAGCCGGACCCCAGTACTTC.

The rearrangement uses TRBV6-1 and TRBJ2-1, with a tentative D call TRBD2 (5 bases). Germline V gene sequence: CDR1 MNHNS, CDR2 SASEGT. V was pared by 4 bases and J by 6 bases, with 13 bases between. The CDR3 is 14 amino acids. The CDR3 DNA is TGTGCCAGCAGTGTGGTCCGAGGGAGCAATGAGCAGTTCTTC. Translating it yields CASSVVRGSNEQFF.

This clone has a single count. The chain combines TRBV4-3 with TRBJ2-7; maybe TRBD2 (6 bases). This CDR3 has 15 residues. V lost 0 bases and J lost 4, with 13 bases in between. Germline CDR1 is LGHNA and CDR2 is YSLEER. The CDR3 reads CASSQDGAGSYEQYF. The CDR3 region has the DNA TGCGCCAGCAGCCAAGATGGGGCGGGGTCATACGAGCAGTACTTC.

There are a few counts of this clone. The J gene is TRBJ1-5, the V gene TRBV7-2, with D unclear. Germline V gene data show CDR1 as SGHTA and CDR2 as FQGNSA. The V gene lost 5 bases and the J gene lost 4 bases, with 15 bases spanning the gap. There are 15 residues in the CDR3. This chain's CDR3 is CASSPGGPRNQPQHF. CDR3 DNA: TGTGCCAGCAGCCCGGGAGGCCCACGTAATCAGCCCCAGCATTTT.

The chain combines TRBV11-2 with TRBJ2-7, with 7 bases matching TRBD1. The CDR3 loop spans 12 amino acids. Germline lookup yields CDR1 SGHAT and CDR2 FQNNGV. Unmatched junction bases numbered 3, after V lost 4 bases and J lost 6 bases. For the CDR3, the DNA is TGTGCCAGCAGCTCACACAGGGGCGAGCAGTACTTC. It encodes CASSSHRGEQYF.

The chain couples TRBV5-1 to TRBJ2-1; 9 nucleotides agree with TRBD1. The ends lost 4 bases at V and 8 bases at J; junction bases unmatched: 10. Germline assignment: CDR1 SGHRS and CDR2 YFSETQ. The CDR3 runs to 15 residues. The CDR3 DNA is TGCGCCAGCAGCGCCGGACAGGGGAGTATCGATGAGCAGTTCTTC. Protein product: CASSAGQGSIDEQFF. Looking up the rest from reference TRBV5-1 and TRBJ2-1 gives the full variable domain: KAGVTQTPRYLIKTRGQQVTLSCSPISGHRSVSWYQQTPGQGLQFLFEYFSETQRNKGNFPGRFSGRQFSNSRSEMNVSTLELGDSALYLCASSAGQGSIDEQFFGPGTRLTVL.

The rearrangement joins TRBV18 to TRBJ2-5, with D perhaps TRBD1 or TRBD2 (5 bases each). V was trimmed by 6 bases and J by 1 base, leaving 15 bases between them. CDR1 is KGHSH, CDR2 LQKENI, per germline. The CDR3 covers 15 residues. CDR3 bases: TGTGCCAGCTCGTCGGGGCACGTTGCCCAAGAGACCCAGTACTTC. Its protein is CASSSGHVAQETQYF.

DNA of the CDR3: TGCAGCGCACGACCGGGACAAAGCACAGATACGCAGTATTTT. Amino acids: CSARPGQSTDTQYF. The chain links TRBV29-1 to TRBJ2-3, with a tentative D call TRBD1 (6 bases). Germline lookup yields CDR1 SQVTM and CDR2 ANQGSEA. Trimming left V 7 bases short and J 0 bases short, with 14 bases between. The CDR3 sequence is 14 residues long.

V and J are TRBV7-8 and TRBJ2-2; TRBD2 is a possible D gene (7 bases). V lost 0 bases, J lost 3 bases, and 26 bases lay in between. CDR3 length: 21 amino acids. Germline V gene sequence: CDR1 SGHVS, CDR2 FQNEAQ. CDR3 amino acids: CASSLAVTGGGQRKHTGELFF. DNA for the CDR3: TGTGCCAGCAGCTTAGCAGTTACGGGGGGCGGACAGAGGAAACACACCGGGGAGCTGTTTTTT.

In the case of this clone: Other DNA sequences in this specimen translate into the identical CDR3. The chain has TRBV25-1 and TRBJ2-6; no definite D call. This CDR3 contains 13 residues. V was shortened by 6 bases and J by 0 bases, with 3 bases between the two germline ends. Germline assignment: CDR1 MGHDK and CDR2 SYGVNS. Here the CDR3 reads CASRGSGANVLTF. The CDR3 DNA follows: TGTGCCAGCAGGGGCTCTGGGGCCAACGTCCTGACTTTC.

The rearrangement joins TRBV18 to TRBJ2-1; possible D gene TRBD2, 5 bases. V was trimmed by 2 bases and J by 4 bases, leaving 15 bases between them. This CDR3 contains 16 residues. CDR1 and CDR2 from the germline V gene are KGHSH and LQKENI. CDR3 sequence reads: CASSPGERRKYNEQFF. The DNA of the CDR3 is TGTGCCAGCTCACCAGGGGAGCGGCGGAAATACAATGAGCAGTTCTTC. Drawing the rest from reference TRBV18 and TRBJ2-1, the complete variable domain is NAGVMQNPRHLVRRRGQEARLRCSPMKGHSHVYWYRQLPEEGLKFMVYLQKENIIDESGMPKERFSAEFPKEGPSILRIQQVVRGDSAAYFCASSPGERRKYNEQFFGPGTRLTVL.

This clone was recorded at least ten times. This rearrangement joins TRBV6-5 to TRBJ1-4, with a weak D call TRBD1 (5 bases). The CDR3 has 16 amino acids. V was pared by 2 bases and J by 3 bases, with 13 bases between. The germline gives CDR1 MNHEY, CDR2 SVGAGI. The CDR3 DNA follows: TGTGCCAGCAGTTACACGAAGGGGATGGCTAATGAAAAACTGTTTTTT. This codes for CASSYTKGMANEKLFF.

This clone was detected only once. This sequence joins TRBV7-2 and TRBJ1-2; TRBD1 agrees at 9 bases. V lost 6 bases and J lost 3; bases outside the gene matches: 8. Germline V lookup: CDR1 SGHTA, CDR2 FQGNSA. CDR3 length: 15 residues. As DNA, the CDR3 is TGTGCCAGCAGATCATCGGGACAGGGAGACTATGGCTACACCTTC. The encoded protein is CASRSSGQGDYGYTF.

The chain couples TRBV6-1 to TRBJ1-4; D uncertain. CDR3 length equals 15 residues. Germline V gene lookup returns CDR1 MNHNS and CDR2 SASEGT. The V gene lost 7 bases and the J gene lost 5 bases, with 17 bases spanning the gap. The CDR3 region is CASTLSGGQNEKLFF. The CDR3 nucleotides read TGTGCCAGCACCCTCAGCGGAGGCCAGAATGAAAAACTGTTTTTT.

This clone was observed a handful of times. V usage is TRBV2 and J usage is TRBJ1-2, with D possibly matching TRBD1 (6 bases). V lost 4 bases, J lost 0 bases, and 12 bases lay in between. Germline lookup yields CDR1 SNHLY and CDR2 FYNNEI. This CDR3 has 15 residues. CDR3 amino acids: CASSATGLANYGYTF. In DNA form, the CDR3 reads TGTGCCAGCAGTGCTACAGGGTTAGCTAACTATGGCTACACCTTC. Drawing the rest from reference TRBV2 and TRBJ1-2, the complete variable domain is EPEVTQTPSHQVTQMGQEVILRCVPISNHLYFYWYRQILGQKVEFLVSFYNNEISEKSEIFDDQFSVERPDGSNFTLKIRSTKLEDSAMYFCASSATGLANYGYTFGSGTRLTVV.

The gene calls are TRBV5-6 and TRBJ2-6; D is unclear. Germline V gene lookup returns CDR1 SGHDT and CDR2 YYEEEE. The CDR3 contains 14 residues. The germline V and J ends were trimmed by 1 base and 2 bases, with 4 bases remaining between them. Here the CDR3 reads CASSLPPGANVLTF. As DNA, the CDR3 is TGTGCCAGCAGCTTGCCTCCTGGGGCCAACGTCCTGACTTTC.

As to this clone: The sample carries other DNA sequences with the same CDR3. The V call is TRBV19, the J call TRBJ2-1, with D unclear. Trimming removed 2 bases at V and 5 bases at J, with 4 bases between. Germline loops: CDR1 LNHDA, CDR2 SQIVND (reference sequence). This CDR3 is 12 amino acids long. The CDR3 region is CASSILDNEQFF. Here the CDR3 DNA reads TGTGCCAGTAGTATACTCGACAATGAGCAGTTCTTC.

This clone showed up just a few times. The chain uses TRBV4-2 and TRBJ1-1; no definite D call. V shed 6 bases and J shed 3 bases, with 8 bases lying between them. Per the germline V gene, CDR1 is LGHNA and CDR2 is YNFKEQ. This CDR3 has 12 residues. Here the CDR3 DNA reads TGTGCCAGCAGTCAGTTCGACACTGAAGCTTTCTTT. This codes for CASSQFDTEAFF.

The gene calls are TRBV5-1 and TRBJ1-2; 8 bases are shared with TRBD1. Germline V CDR1 and CDR2: SGHRS, YFSETQ. Trimming took 4 bases from V and 2 from J; bases not matched to a gene: 7. CDR3 size: 15 residues. The chain's CDR3 is CASSPRTGTNYGYTF. The CDR3 DNA reads TGCGCCAGCAGCCCCAGGACAGGGACCAACTATGGCTACACCTTC. The full variable domain, in which reference TRBV5-1 and TRBJ1-2 provide the parts outside the CDR3, is KAGVTQTPRYLIKTRGQQVTLSCSPISGHRSVSWYQQTPGQGLQFLFEYFSETQRNKGNFPGRFSGRQFSNSRSEMNVSTLELGDSALYLCASSPRTGTNYGYTFGSGTRLTVV.

This chain connects TRBV5-1 to TRBJ2-3; possible D gene TRBD2, 5 bases. This CDR3 has 14 residues. Germline CDR1 SGHRS, CDR2 YFSETQ. The V end lost 2 bases, the J end lost 4 bases, and 11 bases lay between the germline ends. The CDR3 loop reads CASSFTSNSDTQYF. In DNA, the CDR3 is TGCGCCAGCAGCTTCACTAGTAACTCAGATACGCAGTATTTT.

The rearrangement uses TRBV19 and TRBJ2-2; D remains ambiguous. This CDR3 comprises 15 residues. Germline V gene lookup returns CDR1 LNHDA and CDR2 SQIVND (reference sequence). V was trimmed by 5 bases and J by 6 bases, leaving 16 bases between them. The CDR3 nucleotides read TGTGCCAGTAGTTGGTCCCCGGCCTCAGCCGGGGAGCTGTTTTTT. Translated: CASSWSPASAGELFF.

This clone was seen only once. This chain connects TRBV5-6 to TRBJ2-7; D possibly corresponds to TRBD2 (6 bases). CDR1 and CDR2 (germline): SGHDT, YYEEEE. The CDR3 has 18 residues. Trimming left V 0 bases short and J 9 bases short, with 28 bases between. CDR3 protein: CASSLGDPGLGSPKAQYF. In nucleotides, the CDR3 is TGTGCCAGCAGCTTGGGCGATCCGGGACTGGGCTCCCCTAAGGCGCAGTACTTC.